A single TCR beta chain is shown here with its context. Its antigen is as yet unknown. The authors reverse transcribed all of the isolated RNA, so sequencing captured expressed TCRB transcripts. Here immunoSEQ multiplex PCR was the method, and the copy in TCRdb shows in-frame clones only, minus some. The sample consists of hundreds of thousands of clones, about an eighth of them appearing once. The source of the sample is a study of beta chain features in type 1 diabetes. Overall study results and limits: Shorter TCRB CDR3s, moderately but significantly so, marked every one of the four CD4+ subsets in Type 1 diabetes patients.

Trimming took 3 bases from V and 0 from J, leaving 13 bases between them. Per germline, CDR1 SGDLS and CDR2 YYNGEE. The CDR3 has 16 residues. Sequenced sample: naive CD4+ T cells from blood. The chain links TRBV9 to TRBJ2-1; weak D call: TRBD2 (5 bases). The sequence derives from a man aged 18 to 35 with type 1 diabetes. CDR3 DNA sequence: TGTGCCAGCAGCGCCTACCGGGGTCACTCCTACAATGAGCAGTTCTTC. This translates into CASSAYRGHSYNEQFF.